This TCR beta chain was found in a study of shared clonotypes between healthy human individuals. Each sorted subset replicate got 200 ng genomic DNA, tens of thousands of genomes. Using immunoSEQ multiplex PCR, the repertoire was profiled, and TCRdb retains in-frame clones only, with some absent. The sample shows over 2 million clones, roughly 95% of them seen only once. Naive CD8 cells, CD45RO-negative and positively selected for CCR7, excluded terminally differentiated effector memory CD45RA+ cells. The CDR3 runs 16 residues. The V gene's germline CDR1 is MNHEY and CDR2 SVGAGI. V lost 4 bases to trimming and J lost 11 bases, with 26 bases between them.

This rearrangement joins TRBV6-5 to TRBJ2-5, with D perhaps matching TRBD2 (6 bases). Sequenced material: naive CD8+ T cells sorted from blood. The source is a man aged 18 to 35 in good health. CDR3 nucleotide sequence: TGTGCCAGCAGTTCTCCGCCGGGACTTCCTATCCGGGAGCAGTACTTC. This gives the protein CASSSPPGLPIREQYF.